This T cell receptor beta chain was sequenced in a study of cytomegalovirus exposure and HLA in healthy donors. V was shortened by 1 base and J by 5 bases, with 21 bases between the two germline ends. There are 17 residues in the CDR3. Per germline, CDR1 SGHDT and CDR2 YYEEEE. General study points: The study listed roughly 160 cytomegalovirus-associated TCR beta chains. A few chains linked to CMV were shown in vitro to be specific for CMV antigens. Later analysis reportedly placed an Asian-associated ancestry cluster below the roughly 700-donor mean in N-insertions.

In regard to this clone: Its antigen is undetermined.

Use of 60 Vbeta and 13 Jbeta primers characterized the PCR. How the authors handled the data: Approximately 12 million of the 80 million or so unique TCR beta chains counted in a later analysis were shared. Sequencing used immunoSEQ multiplex PCR; TCRdb keeps in-frame clones, though not all of them. V, J and clone size are taken as reported in that table, and D and trimming were inferred from the DNA itself. The table has 80,000 to 95,000 clones, 65% to 80% seen once; the top ten hold more than 15%. The receptor's source is a woman aged 18 to 35 in good health and CMV-seropositive. The sample was PBMCs. The chain couples TRBV5-6 to TRBJ1-2, with a weak D call TRBD1 (5 bases). The CDR3 DNA follows: TGTGCCAGCAGCTTGCTCCAAACAGGAAATCGAGGTTATGGCTACACCTTC. Its translation is CASSLLQTGNRGYGYTF.